This T cell receptor beta chain originates from a study of CD8+CD57+ T cells in acquired aplastic anemia. About the research overall: Healthy donors gave approximately 9.8 million reads on average for CD4+ cells.

Genomic DNA constituted the template upon which TCR beta VDJ and CDR3 profiling was performed. TCRdb reprocessed the reads with MiXCR, giving one entry per CDR3 protein. The table has around 180,000 distinct CDR3 sequences, 55% to 80% seen once. V shed 6 bases, J shed 5 bases, and the junction held 10 bases outside the gene matches. Germline CDR1 reads SEHNR; CDR2 reads FQNEAQ (reference sequence). The CDR3 loop spans 15 amino acids. Material for sequencing was sorted CD4+, CD8+, or CD8+CD57+ T cells (not recorded which) from PBMCs. The V call is TRBV7-9, the J call TRBJ2-3; 8 bases match TRBD2. This TCR derives from a human donor in good health. CDR3 protein: CASSPSGGPVDTQYF. As DNA, the CDR3 is TGTGCCAGCAGTCCCAGCGGGGGACCGGTAGATACGCAGTATTTT.